The 2 T cell receptor beta chains below were found in one sample sequenced in a study of blood T cell repertoires in COVID-19. Clones were read by immunoSEQ multiplex PCR, and TCRdb kept only the in-frame ones, dropping some. The sample gives about 230,000 clones, 86% of which show up once; 11% is in the top ten. The material sequenced was peripheral blood. These receptors all stem from a man in his forties or fifties with COVID-19, enrolled during active disease.

This clone was counted between two and nine times. The chain carries TRBV10-3 and TRBJ2-5; 12 bases are a match to TRBD2. This CDR3 is 15 amino acids long. Germline CDR1 reads ENHRY; CDR2 reads SYGVKD. Trimming removed 11 bases from V and 4 bases from J; junction bases left unmatched: 11. The CDR3 DNA follows: TGTGCCGTCTCGACTAGCGGGAGCTCTTCAGAGACCCAGTACTTC. Its translation: CAVSTSGSSSETQYF.

The chain uses TRBV27 and TRBJ2-3; tentatively, D is TRBD2 (5 bases). This CDR3 contains 16 residues. Germline CDR1 reads MNHEY; CDR2 reads SMNVEV (reference sequence). Trimming removed 5 bases from V and 2 bases from J, with 17 bases in between. The chain's CDR3 is CASSPRRRASTDTQYF. Here the CDR3 DNA reads TGTGCCAGCAGTCCCCGGAGGCGGGCCTCCACAGATACGCAGTATTTT.